One sample yielded the 30 T cell receptor beta chains listed below, sequenced in a study of cytomegalovirus exposure and HLA in healthy donors. The PCR had 60 Vbeta and 13 Jbeta primers. Libraries were prepared by immunoSEQ multiplex PCR; TCRdb keeps only in-frame clonotypes and omits some of them. The sample's table shows about 160,000 clones. The sequenced sample consisted of PBMCs. These receptors all come from a man younger than 40 in good health and CMV-seronegative.

This chain links TRBV7-2 with TRBJ1-5, with D unresolved. CDR1 and CDR2 from the germline V gene are SGHTA and FQGNSA. The CDR3 is 11 amino acids. The ends were cut back, 1 base at V and 11 bases at J, with 6 bases in the middle. CDR3 DNA: TGTGCCAGCAGCTTAGGTCGGGCCCAGCATTTT. Its translation: CASSLGRAQHF.

V gene TRBV28 combines with J gene TRBJ2-3, with unresolved D. CDR1 is MDHEN and CDR2 is SYDVKM in the germline V gene. Trimming removed 7 bases from V and 2 bases from J, with 13 bases in between. This CDR3 comprises 14 residues. The CDR3 protein is CASKEESPTDTQYF. The CDR3 nucleotides are TGTGCCAGCAAAGAGGAGTCCCCCACAGATACGCAGTATTTT.

The rearrangement joins TRBV7-9 to TRBJ1-3; D not resolved. The CDR3 is 15 amino acids. The V and J ends lost 2 bases and 0 bases respectively, with 8 bases between them. CDR1 and CDR2 from the germline V gene are SEHNR and FQNEAQ (reference sequence). CDR3 bases: TGTGCCAGCAGCTTACCAGGAAGCTCTGGAAACACCATATATTTT. Translation gives CASSLPGSSGNTIYF.

The J gene is TRBJ2-5, the V gene TRBV19, with 7 bases lining up with TRBD1. The J call may be wrong; the DNA end is better matched by TRBJ2-7. In germline, CDR1 is LNHDA, CDR2 SQIVND (reference sequence). This CDR3 contains 15 residues. The CDR3 region has the DNA TGTGCCAGTAGTAAGAACCGGGACAGAACCTACGAGCAGTACTTC. Protein product: CASSKNRDRTYEQYF.

J is TRBJ2-2 and V is TRBV5-3, with TRBD1 identical over 9 bases. TRBV5-3 is recorded as an ORF, its role being uncertain. The J segment lost 3 bases and the V segment lost 0 bases, leaving 0 bases of the junction unmatched. The CDR3 covers 15 residues. CDR3 in amino acids: CARSLGQGDTGELFF. CDR3 bases: TGTGCCAGAAGCTTGGGACAGGGGGACACCGGGGAGCTGTTTTTT.

This CDR3 reads CASSLGQGVTYEQYF. The CDR3 nucleotides read TGTGCCAGCTCACTCGGACAGGGAGTAACCTACGAGCAGTACTTC. This chain links TRBV18 with TRBJ2-7; 8 nucleotides match TRBD1. V was pared by 4 bases and J by 2 bases, with 7 bases of the junction left unmatched. Germline loops: CDR1 KGHSH, CDR2 LQKENI. This CDR3 has 15 amino acids.

The CDR3 reads CASRVDGYGYTF. CDR3 nucleotides: TGTGCCAGCAGAGTAGACGGGTATGGCTACACCTTC. This chain links TRBV2 with TRBJ1-2; D not certain. The length of the CDR3 is 12 residues. Germline V CDR1 and CDR2: SNHLY, FYNNEI. V dropped 6 bases and J dropped 5 bases, with 10 bases sitting between them.

The V gene is TRBV6-5, the J gene TRBJ2-7, with D possibly being TRBD1 (6 bases). Trimming cost V 2 bases and J 3 bases, with 11 bases left between them. CDR3 length: 14 amino acids. Germline V gene data show CDR1 as MNHEY and CDR2 as SVGAGI. The chain's CDR3 is CASSYGVGGYEQYF. CDR3 DNA: TGTGCCAGCAGTTACGGGGTAGGGGGCTACGAGCAGTACTTC.

The rearrangement joins TRBV7-3 to TRBJ2-3, with TRBD2 matching 9 bases. Per germline, CDR1 SGHTA and CDR2 FQGTGA. V lost 5 bases to trimming and J lost 1 base; unmatched junction nucleotides: 4. The CDR3 totals 15 residues. CDR3 DNA sequence: TGTGCCAGCAGCCGACGGACTAGCGGCACAGATACGCAGTATTTT. It translates to CASSRRTSGTDTQYF.

The chain joins TRBV4-3 to TRBJ2-1; the match to TRBD2 covers 11 bases. The V segment lost 1 base and the J segment 7 bases; nucleotides outside the gene matches: 3. Looked up from germline, CDR1 is LGHNA and CDR2 is YSLEER. There are 15 residues in the CDR3. The CDR3 region has the DNA TGCGCCAGCAGCCAAGGACTAGCGGGGCGGAATGAGCAGTTCTTC. This encodes CASSQGLAGRNEQFF.

This chain links TRBV30 with TRBJ2-5; 7 nucleotides line up with TRBD1. There are 16 residues in the CDR3. With V trimmed by 0 bases and J by 5 bases, 12 bases remained unmatched. Germline-derived CDR1 and CDR2 are GTSNPN and SVGIG (reference sequence). The CDR3 DNA sequence: TGTGCCTGGAGTGTTAAGGGGGCGCATGTTTGGGAGACCCAGTACTTC. Encoded protein: CAWSVKGAHVWETQYF.

This chain links TRBV6-1 with TRBJ1-2; the match to TRBD1 covers 7 bases. Germline V CDR1 and CDR2: MNHNS, SASEGT. The length of the CDR3 is 15 residues. V lost 9 bases to trimming and J lost 3 bases; unmatched junction nucleotides: 13. The CDR3 region is CASWTGLTFYYGYTF. The CDR3 DNA sequence: TGTGCCAGTTGGACAGGCTTAACCTTCTACTATGGCTACACCTTC.

The V gene is TRBV7-7, the J gene TRBJ2-7; D gene unclear. This CDR3 is 12 amino acids long. The ends were cut back, 1 base at V and 3 bases at J, with 4 bases in the middle. CDR1 and CDR2 (germline): SSHAT, FNYEAQ (reference sequence). The CDR3 loop reads CASSLEHYEQYF. In nucleotides, the CDR3 is TGTGCCAGCAGCTTAGAGCACTACGAGCAGTACTTC.

The V and J genes are TRBV7-2 and TRBJ2-1; 8 bases align to TRBD2. With V trimmed by 5 bases and J by 2 bases, 2 bases remained unmatched. This CDR3 contains 14 residues. The germline CDR1 and CDR2 sequences are SGHTA and FQGNSA. The CDR3 loop is CASSQGLAYNEQFF. CDR3 coding DNA: TGTGCCAGCAGCCAGGGACTAGCCTACAATGAGCAGTTCTTC.

The genes are TRBV5-4 and TRBJ2-2; 13 bases match TRBD2. The germline V gene has CDR1 SGHNT and CDR2 YYREEE (reference sequence). Trimming at V came to 7 bases and at J to 6 bases, leaving 12 bases not matched to a gene. The CDR3 consists of 17 residues. CDR3 residues: CASSPEGLAGAAGELFF. In DNA, the CDR3 is TGTGCCAGCTCGCCGGAAGGACTAGCGGGAGCAGCCGGGGAGCTGTTTTTT. The variable domain in full, with the rest retrieved from reference TRBV5-4 and TRBJ2-2, is ETGVTQSPTHLIKTRGQQVTLRCSSQSGHNTVSWYQQALGQGPQFIFQYYREEENGRGNFPPRFSGLQFPNYSSELNVNALELDDSALYLCASSPEGLAGAAGELFFGEGSRLTVL.

This chain links TRBV4-1 with TRBJ1-1; 7 nucleotides align to TRBD1. The CDR3 extends over 16 amino acids. With V trimmed by 3 bases and J by 1 base, 8 bases remained unmatched. Germline loops: CDR1 MGHRA, CDR2 YSYEKL. The CDR3 protein is CASSHASNRGNTEAFF. The DNA for the CDR3 is TGCGCCAGCAGCCACGCGAGCAACAGGGGGAACACTGAAGCTTTCTTT.

This chain connects TRBV19 to TRBJ1-1, with D unclear. The germline V gene encodes CDR1 LNHDA and CDR2 SQIVND (reference sequence). Trimming took off 1 base at V and 3 bases at J, with 12 bases between the two ends. This CDR3 is 15 amino acids long. The CDR3 loop reads CASSIVGEGDTEAFF. In nucleotides, the CDR3 is TGTGCCAGTAGTATAGTCGGGGAAGGTGACACTGAAGCTTTCTTT.

V is TRBV27 and J is TRBJ1-2; 9 bases are a match to TRBD1. CDR1 and CDR2 (germline): MNHEY, SMNVEV (reference sequence). Germline trimming cut 3 bases from V and 5 bases from J; bases unmatched to any gene: 10. The CDR3 covers 16 residues. The CDR3 bases are TGTGCCAGCAGTTTGGACAGGGGAGGAGATTTTTATGGCTACACCTTC. Amino acid sequence: CASSLDRGGDFYGYTF.

The chain joins TRBV11-3 to TRBJ1-1; 7 nucleotides match TRBD1. This CDR3 has 15 amino acids. Germline trimming cut 5 bases from V and 6 bases from J; bases unmatched to any gene: 12. CDR1 is SGHNT, CDR2 YENEEA, per germline. The DNA of the CDR3 is TGTGCCAGCAGCCCGGACATAGGGGGCGCGCCTGAAGCTTTCTTT. Its translation is CASSPDIGGAPEAFF.

V and J are TRBV6-6 and TRBJ2-1; no definite D call. CDR1 and CDR2 from the germline V gene are MNHNY and SVGAGI (reference sequence). The CDR3 is made up of 16 amino acids. Trimming cost V 4 bases and J 0 bases, with 13 bases left between them. The chain's CDR3 is CASSSHADYSYNEQFF. CDR3 coding DNA: TGTGCCAGCAGTTCCCACGCAGATTACTCCTACAATGAGCAGTTCTTC.

With regard to this clone: In the same sample, other DNA sequences code for this CDR3. The CDR3 loop reads CASSHRPGTTIYF. The DNA for the CDR3 is TGTGCCAGCAGCCACAGGCCCGGTACCACCATATATTTT. This sequence joins TRBV5-4 and TRBJ1-3, with D possibly TRBD1 on 5 matching bases. Per germline, CDR1 SGHNT and CDR2 YYREEE (reference sequence). V was cut by 4 bases and J by 9 bases, with 14 bases left in between. This CDR3 has 13 residues.

V is TRBV5-1 and J is TRBJ1-4; 9 nucleotides line up with TRBD1. CDR1 is SGHRS and CDR2 is YFSETQ in the germline V gene. The junction had 3 bases not matched to a gene; V was cut back by 3 bases and J by 6 bases. CDR3 length: 14 amino acids. DNA of the CDR3: TGCGCCAGCAGCTCTCGGACAGGGGATGAAAAACTGTTTTTT. Its translation: CASSSRTGDEKLFF.

The CDR3 here is CSVEKYQTSGRVETQYF. In DNA form, the CDR3 reads TGCAGCGTTGAAAAGTATCAGACTAGCGGGAGGGTAGAGACCCAGTACTTC. This chain uses TRBV29-1 with TRBJ2-5, with 14 bases fitting TRBD2. This CDR3 comprises 17 residues. J was trimmed by 4 bases and V by 2 bases; bases with no gene match: 9. CDR1 and CDR2 from the germline V gene are SQVTM and ANQGSEA.

This chain links TRBV9 with TRBJ2-1; 11 nucleotides match TRBD2. V was pared by 3 bases and J by 9 bases, with 17 bases of the junction left unmatched. Germline V gene sequence: CDR1 SGDLS, CDR2 YYNGEE. This CDR3 has 18 amino acids. For the CDR3, the DNA is TGTGCCAGCAGCGCCGGGACTAGCGGTTATTCGGGGGTTTTTGAGCAGTTCTTC. Its protein product is CASSAGTSGYSGVFEQFF.

The V and J genes are TRBV7-6 and TRBJ1-5; D is unresolved. Per germline, CDR1 SGHVS and CDR2 FNYEAQ. The CDR3 sequence is 13 residues long. The V end lost 2 bases, the J end lost 6 bases, and 8 bases lay between the germline ends. This chain's CDR3 is CASSLTGGQPQHF. The CDR3 DNA follows: TGTGCCAGCAGCTTAACCGGCGGTCAGCCCCAGCATTTT.

The rearrangement uses TRBV5-1 and TRBJ2-5; the match to TRBD1 covers 11 bases. In germline, CDR1 is SGHRS, CDR2 YFSETQ. V was clipped by 5 bases and J by 4 bases; unmatched bases: 13. There are 17 residues in the CDR3. CDR3 DNA: TGCGCCAGCAGGACTAATATAGGACAGGGGGCTGGAGAGACCCAGTACTTC. Translation gives CASRTNIGQGAGETQYF.

V usage is TRBV29-1 and J usage is TRBJ2-5; 8 bases are a match to TRBD2. V trimming: 3 bases; J trimming: 2 bases; junction bases outside the gene matches: 5. The CDR3 spans 14 residues. CDR1 is SQVTM, CDR2 ANQGSEA, per germline. In nucleotides, the CDR3 is TGCAGCGTTGACAGCGGGAGTTTTCAAGAGACCCAGTACTTC. Its protein is CSVDSGSFQETQYF.

This chain uses TRBV30 with TRBJ2-7, with 8 bases matching TRBD2. From germline, CDR1 is GTSNPN and CDR2 SVGIG (reference sequence). J gave up 2 bases and V 2 bases, and 11 bases lay outside the gene matches. The CDR3 spans 16 residues. The CDR3 DNA reads as TGTGCCTGGAGTAATAGTAGGACTAGCCAGACCTACGAGCAGTACTTC. This codes for CAWSNSRTSQTYEQYF.

J is TRBJ2-1 and V is TRBV6-1, with TRBD1 matching over 7 bases. Per the germline V gene, CDR1 is MNHNS and CDR2 is SASEGT. V was pared by 6 bases and J by 0 bases, with 5 bases of the junction left unmatched. This CDR3 contains 15 residues. CDR3 sequence (DNA): TGTGCCAGCAGGTATAGACAGGGCTCCTACAATGAGCAGTTCTTC. Its translation: CASRYRQGSYNEQFF.

The chain is built from TRBV5-4 and TRBJ2-2; the D is unclear. This CDR3 contains 14 residues. CDR1 and CDR2 from the germline V gene are SGHNT and YYREEE (reference sequence). Trimming pared 4 bases from V and 2 bases from J, leaving 9 bases between. The CDR3 DNA follows: TGTGCCAGCAGCCCCAGACAAAACACCGGGGAGCTGTTTTTT. It is translated as CASSPRQNTGELFF.